This TCR beta chain was documented in a study of T cell responses to AZD1222 COVID-19 vaccine. This CDR3 is 15 amino acids long. From germline, CDR1 is SGHVS and CDR2 FNYEAQ. Deletions cut 5 bases from V and 1 base from J, with 15 bases between. Here immunoSEQ multiplex PCR was the method, and the copy in TCRdb shows in-frame clones only, minus some. The table shows around 80,000 clones, with roughly 87% occurring only once. This clone appeared a single time. Sample: peripheral blood, taken 28 days after the second AZD1222 dose. This TCR came from an adult who received the AZD1222 COVID-19 vaccine. The rearrangement uses TRBV7-6 and TRBJ2-7; maybe TRBD2 (6 bases). The CDR3 DNA sequence: TGTGCCAGCAGCCCCTCCGGGAGCCGTTCCTACGAGCAGTACTTC. Translating gives CASSPSGSRSYEQYF.